A single sample gave rise to the 24 T cell receptor beta chains below, sequenced in a study of T cell responses to AZD1222 COVID-19 vaccine listed by TCRdb under 2021. Read against the paper, the sample's time point label means: about 28 days (+/-7) after the second vaccine dose. The library came from the immunoSEQ multiplex PCR assay. Entries here come from immuneACCESS through TCRdb and include only in-frame sequences with V and J called. Some clones fail to appear in such tables; in the studies checked, an unresolved V gene covers under half of the shortfall, and the cause of the remainder is unknown. The sample table lists about 180,000 clones, around nine tenths of them with a count of one. The ten largest make up around 1.9% of the sample. The specimen comprised peripheral blood, sampled 28 days after the second AZD1222 dose. All receptors come from an adult who received the AZD1222 COVID-19 vaccine.

The chain employs TRBV6-6 and TRBJ1-2; TRBD1 agrees at 7 bases. In germline, CDR1 is MNHNY, CDR2 SVGAGI (reference sequence). Trimming at V came to 6 bases and at J to 2 bases, leaving 6 bases not matched to a gene. CDR3 length: 14 residues. For the CDR3, the DNA is TGTGCCAGCAGCCGACGGGACAGAAACTATGGCTACACCTTC. As protein: CASSRRDRNYGYTF.

This clone was seen only once. The J gene is TRBJ2-1, the V gene TRBV19; D might be TRBD1 or TRBD2, each matching 5 bases. This CDR3 spans 13 amino acids. Trimming cost V 3 bases and J 5 bases, with 8 bases left between them. Germline V lookup: CDR1 LNHDA, CDR2 SQIVND (reference sequence). The CDR3 coding sequence is TGTGCCAGTAGTATGGGGACGCACAATGAGCAGTTCTTC. It yields the protein CASSMGTHNEQFF.

The chain is built from TRBV5-1 and TRBJ1-3, with unresolved D. The CDR3 loop spans 15 amino acids. Trimming took off 4 bases at V and 0 bases at J, with 11 bases between the two ends. CDR1 is SGHRS, CDR2 YFSETQ, per germline. This CDR3 reads CASSPGPDSGNTIYF. CDR3 nucleotides: TGCGCCAGCAGCCCCGGGCCCGACTCTGGAAACACCATATATTTT. The whole variable domain, filled in from reference TRBV5-1 and TRBJ1-3, reads KAGVTQTPRYLIKTRGQQVTLSCSPISGHRSVSWYQQTPGQGLQFLFEYFSETQRNKGNFPGRFSGRQFSNSRSEMNVSTLELGDSALYLCASSPGPDSGNTIYFGEGSWLTVV.

V and J are TRBV4-1 and TRBJ1-1; D is unclear. With 0 bases removed from V and 6 bases from J, the gap between germline ends came to 11 bases. There are 14 residues in the CDR3. Germline V lookup: CDR1 MGHRA, CDR2 YSYEKL. The CDR3 DNA reads TGCGCCAGCAGCCAAGATTGGGGTCGGTCTGAAGCTTTCTTT. Encoded protein: CASSQDWGRSEAFF.

Only a few counts were recorded for this clone. The rearrangement joins TRBV28 to TRBJ2-2; D possibly corresponds to TRBD1 (7 bases). The V gene lost 5 bases and the J gene lost 6 bases, with 19 bases spanning the gap. The CDR3 runs to 16 residues. CDR1 MDHEN and CDR2 SYDVKM come from the germline V gene. CDR3 protein: CASSPPGQQRAGELFF. The CDR3 nucleotides read TGTGCCAGCAGTCCACCGGGACAGCAGCGGGCCGGGGAGCTGTTTTTT. The whole variable domain, filled in from reference TRBV28 and TRBJ2-2, reads DVKVTQSSRYLVKRTGEKVFLECVQDMDHENMFWYRQDPGLGLRLIYFSYDVKMKEKGDIPEGYSVSREKKERFSLILESASTNQTSMYLCASSPPGQQRAGELFFGEGSRLTVL.

The chain couples TRBV5-4 to TRBJ2-6, with 8 positions matching TRBD1. The J segment lost 0 bases and the V segment lost 4 bases, leaving 6 bases of the junction unmatched. This CDR3 is built from 17 residues. Germline CDR1 reads SGHNT; CDR2 reads YYREEE (reference sequence). DNA for the CDR3: TGTGCCAGCAGCGATGAAACAGGGGGCTCTGGGGCCAACGTCCTGACTTTC. Translation: CASSDETGGSGANVLTF.

In nucleotides, the CDR3 is TGTGCCAGTAGCAACAGGGGGCTGCGGACTGAAGCTTTCTTT. Translating it yields CASSNRGLRTEAFF. This sequence joins TRBV19 and TRBJ1-1; 9 positions agree with TRBD1. The junction had 7 bases not matched to a gene; V was cut back by 6 bases and J by 5 bases. Germline V gives CDR1 LNHDA, CDR2 SQIVND (reference sequence). The CDR3 runs 14 residues.

The chain has TRBV10-3 and TRBJ1-5; D not certain. The CDR3 length is 15 residues. V shed 4 bases and J shed 0 bases, with 10 bases lying between them. The germline V gene encodes CDR1 ENHRY and CDR2 SYGVKD. The CDR3 region has the DNA TGTGCCATCAGTGTCGGATCAGATAGCAATCAGCCCCAGCATTTT. It specifies CAISVGSDSNQPQHF.

A remark on this clone: Other DNA variants within this sample encode the same CDR3. V gene TRBV12-3 or TRBV12-4 combines with J gene TRBJ1-5, with unresolved D. The CDR3 contains 13 residues. The germline V and J ends were trimmed by 1 base and 4 bases, with 5 bases remaining between them. The CDR3 region has the DNA TGTGCCAGCAGTTTAGGCCAGAATCAGCCCCAGCATTTT. This translates into CASSLGQNQPQHF.

The chain employs TRBV3-1 (or the pseudogene TRBV3-2) and TRBJ2-2; the match to TRBD2 covers 8 bases. Germline V gives CDR1 LGHDT, CDR2 YNNKEL (reference sequence). J gave up 0 bases and V 4 bases, and 10 bases lay outside the gene matches. This CDR3 contains 18 residues. The CDR3 sequence is CASSRGRLARTNTGELFF. CDR3 sequence (DNA): TGTGCCAGCAGCCGGGGAAGACTAGCGAGAACGAACACCGGGGAGCTGTTTTTT.

This chain joins TRBV20-1 and TRBJ1-5, with 8 bases fitting TRBD1. Germline assignment: CDR1 DFQATT and CDR2 SNEGSKA (reference sequence). The CDR3 is made up of 13 amino acids. V gave up 3 bases and J gave up 6 bases; unmatched junction bases: 4. The CDR3 spells CSASQGAVQPQHF. The CDR3 DNA is TGCAGTGCTAGTCAGGGGGCGGTTCAGCCCCAGCATTTT.

The CDR3 DNA sequence: TGTGCCAGTAGTGCGGGGGACTACACCTTC. Protein sequence: CASSAGDYTF. J is TRBJ1-2 and V is TRBV19, with D perhaps TRBD1 (5 bases). The CDR3 is 10 amino acids. V was trimmed by 5 bases and J by 10 bases, leaving 8 bases between them. Germline V lookup: CDR1 LNHDA, CDR2 SQIVND (reference sequence).

The chain combines TRBV7-9 with TRBJ1-6, with D possibly matching TRBD1 (5 bases). Trimming pared 3 bases from V and 8 bases from J, leaving 11 bases between. The CDR3 is 14 residues long. Per germline, CDR1 SEHNR and CDR2 FQNEAQ (reference sequence). The CDR3 sequence is CASSFGTSYSPLHF. The CDR3 bases are TGTGCCAGCAGCTTCGGGACTTCCTATTCACCCCTCCACTTT. Using reference TRBV7-9 and TRBJ1-6 for the parts outside the CDR3, the full variable domain is DTGVSQNPRHKITKRGQNVTFRCDPISEHNRLYWYRQTLGQGPEFLTYFQNEAQLEKSRLLSDRFSAERPKGSFSTLEIQRTEQGDSAMYLCASSFGTSYSPLHFGNGTRLTVT.

This chain links TRBV10-3 with TRBJ2-3; D remains ambiguous. Germline V gene lookup returns CDR1 ENHRY and CDR2 SYGVKD. Trimming pared 3 bases from V and 5 bases from J, leaving 15 bases between. This CDR3 spans 15 amino acids. CDR3 sequence reads: CAISDSGLGVDTQYF. In DNA form, the CDR3 reads TGTGCCATCAGTGACTCCGGGCTTGGGGTAGATACGCAGTATTTT.

The genes are TRBV7-2 and TRBJ2-1; 12 bases match TRBD2. The CDR3 sequence is 14 residues long. The ends lost 5 bases at V and 9 bases at J; junction bases unmatched: 5. Germline CDR1 SGHTA, CDR2 FQGNSA. Written as DNA, the CDR3 is TGTGCCAGCAGCGCGACTAGCGGGAGTATTGAGCAGTTCTTC. This encodes CASSATSGSIEQFF.

The table lists this clone with a count of one. V usage is TRBV29-1 and J usage is TRBJ1-5; D might be TRBD1 (5 bases). CDR3 length equals 17 residues. Trimming took 1 base from V and 2 from J, leaving 18 bases between them. CDR1 and CDR2 (germline): SQVTM, ANQGSEA. Here the CDR3 DNA reads TGCAGCGTTGAAGGTATAGGGACGGATAATCGCAATCAGCCCCAGCATTTT. Translating it yields CSVEGIGTDNRNQPQHF.

V usage is TRBV7-8 and J usage is TRBJ1-1; TRBD1 is a possible D gene (6 bases). This CDR3 is built from 14 residues. V was pared by 5 bases and J by 1 base, with 11 bases between. Germline loops: CDR1 SGHVS, CDR2 FQNEAQ. The CDR3 sequence: CASSLGQQNTEAFF. The CDR3 DNA reads TGTGCCAGCAGCCTCGGACAGCAGAACACTGAAGCTTTCTTT.

V usage is TRBV6-5 and J usage is TRBJ2-3, with D unresolved. Between the trimmed V and J ends, which lost 10 bases and 1 base, there was a span of 15 bases. The germline gives CDR1 MNHEY, CDR2 SVGAGI. CDR3 length equals 14 residues. CDR3 sequence reads: CATKLPLGTDTQYF. The CDR3, as DNA: TGTGCCACGAAGTTACCACTCGGCACAGATACGCAGTATTTT.

This rearrangement joins TRBV9 to TRBJ1-5, with D unresolved. Germline CDR1 and CDR2: SGDLS and YYNGEE. V was cut by 1 base and J by 4 bases, with 12 bases left in between. CDR3 length: 15 residues. CDR3 protein: CASSVPQVFNQPQHF. CDR3 bases: TGTGCCAGCAGCGTACCCCAGGTCTTTAATCAGCCCCAGCATTTT.

This chain links TRBV11-2 with TRBJ2-7; D gene unclear. Trimming removed 5 bases at V and 0 bases at J, with 14 bases between. Per the germline V gene, CDR1 is SGHAT and CDR2 is FQNNGV. The CDR3 has 15 amino acids. This CDR3 is CASSRLRGNSYEQYF. DNA of the CDR3: TGTGCCAGCAGCCGACTGCGCGGCAACTCCTACGAGCAGTACTTC.

The rearrangement joins TRBV3-1 (or the pseudogene TRBV3-2) to TRBJ1-1; 9 bases line up with TRBD1. The V segment lost 4 bases and the J segment 3 bases; nucleotides outside the gene matches: 3. Germline lookup yields CDR1 LGHDT and CDR2 YNNKEL (reference sequence). The CDR3 spans 14 residues. The CDR3 coding sequence is TGTGCCAGCAGCCGCCGACAGGGGGACACTGAAGCTTTCTTT. Its protein product is CASSRRQGDTEAFF.

The V gene is TRBV6-5, the J gene TRBJ1-3; D gene unclear. CDR3 length: 15 amino acids. V lost 2 bases and J 4 bases, leaving 12 bases between the germline ends. CDR1 MNHEY and CDR2 SVGAGI come from the germline V gene. CDR3 sequence: CASSYGQAWGNTIYF. The DNA of the CDR3 is TGTGCCAGCAGTTACGGGCAGGCCTGGGGAAACACCATATATTTT.

The rearrangement joins TRBV30 to TRBJ2-3, with 10 bases fitting TRBD2. Germline V gene data show CDR1 as GTSNPN and CDR2 as SVGIG (reference sequence). V lost 2 bases to trimming and J lost 4 bases; unmatched junction nucleotides: 6. The CDR3 has 15 residues. Written as DNA, the CDR3 is TGTGCCTGGAGTTCCCTAGCGGGGGCAGCAGATACGCAGTATTTT. Translating gives CAWSSLAGAADTQYF.

The chain joins TRBV2 to TRBJ2-4, with 7 bases lining up with TRBD1. The CDR3 extends over 15 amino acids. Germline assignment: CDR1 SNHLY and CDR2 FYNNEI. J lost 6 bases, V lost 8 bases, and 13 bases had no gene match. The CDR3 is CASGPPGQTINIQYF. CDR3 sequence (DNA): TGTGCCAGCGGACCCCCGGGACAGACTATAAACATTCAGTACTTC.